The source of this TCR beta chain is a study of graft-versus-host responses after intestinal transplantation. Overall study: Induction with anti-thymocyte globulin, then tacrolimus and steroids for roughly 3 years, was given to all recipients. Study findings and constraints: Circulating GvH clone levels at their peak were associated with HvG declines (early post-transplant).

With respect to this clone: The target antigen is unknown.

Sequencing used immunoSEQ multiplex PCR; TCRdb keeps in-frame clones, though not all of them. The data contain 100,000 to 120,000 clones, roughly 95% of them singletons. The source of this sequence is a human donor who received an intestinal transplant. The material sequenced was unstimulated CD8+ T cells sorted from spleen or lymph node cells, taken before intestinal transplant.

The CDR3 sequence: CASSEAGPYEQYF. DNA for the CDR3: TGTGCCAGCAGTGAGGCAGGTCCCTACGAGCAGTACTTC. This chain connects TRBV2 to TRBJ2-7; D ambiguous. CDR3 length: 13 amino acids. Trimming removed 3 bases at V and 2 bases at J, with 8 bases between. CDR1 SNHLY and CDR2 FYNNEI come from the germline V gene.